Here is one TCR beta chain with its context. Its antigen is unidentified. Sequenced by immunoSEQ multiplex PCR; TCRdb stores in-frame clones only, minus some. The sample contains some 2,500,000 clones, over 85% of which appear only once. This sample stems from a study of shared clonotypes between healthy human individuals. Study-level information: Three plates each covered CD4 naive and memory; CD8 naive two, CD8 memory one. Points from the study as a whole: All-four-donor shared clonotypes had higher generation probabilities than non-shared clonotypes did. An anticipated effect of sequencing depth on clonotype sharing among donors was recognized.

V lost 5 bases, J lost 4 bases, and 7 bases stayed unmatched. There are 15 residues in the CDR3. Per the germline V gene, CDR1 is SGHVS and CDR2 is FQNEAQ. This receptor was obtained from a man aged 18 to 35 in good health. Some clones in this sample may be carry-over from other donors' samples. The genes are TRBV7-8 and TRBJ1-4; 7 bases match TRBD1. Sequencing was done on a sample of naive CD4+ T cells from PBMCs. This sample's subset: CD45RA+ positively selected. For the CDR3, the DNA is TGTGCCAGCAGCCTCCGACAGGGCCTTAATGAAAAACTGTTTTTT. It is translated as CASSLRQGLNEKLFF.